The subject of this entry is one T cell receptor (beta chain). Antigen unknown. Blood draws occurred at baseline, cycle 4 day 1, and cycle 7 day 1. Clones were sequenced by immunoSEQ multiplex PCR, and TCRdb holds only the in-frame ones, with some missing. The table lists 65,000 to 75,000 clones, 80% to 90% of them singletons, with about 4% in the top ten. Trimming removed 2 bases from V and 4 bases from J; junction bases left unmatched: 7. The germline gives CDR1 SGHTA, CDR2 FQGNSA. The CDR3 extends over 15 amino acids. These data belong to a study of OX40 agonist ivuxolimab in advanced cancers. Study overall: Dose-escalation cases comprised hepatocellular carcinoma, melanoma, renal cell or head and neck cancer. Under the entry rules, prior anti-PD-1, anti-PD-L1 or anti-CTLA-4 therapy was allowed, and more than 35% had some. General study findings and limits: Fewer expanded clones were found on average in CD4+ than in CD8+ T cells.

Source: CD4+ or CD8+ T cells sorted from blood, taken in a trial of the OX40 agonist ivuxolimab. The chain recombines TRBV7-2 with TRBJ1-1, with 7 positions matching TRBD1. The receptor was derived from an adult with an advanced solid tumor such as melanoma, head and neck, liver or kidney cancer. The CDR3 coding sequence is TGTGCCAGCAGCTTAACGGCAGGGGGGAGCACTGAAGCTTTCTTT. Translation: CASSLTAGGSTEAFF.